A selection of T cell receptor beta chains follows, all from one sample in a study of blood T cell repertoires in COVID-19. Only in-frame clones appear in the TCRdb table, and some are missing; sequencing was by immunoSEQ multiplex PCR. The sample has 45,000 to 65,000 clones; roughly 87% are singletons. Input material: peripheral blood. All receptors derive from an elderly man in a cohort sampled during active COVID-19. The CDR3 runs from the conserved cysteine through the conserved F or W. A D gene is named only where the DNA matches it firmly. Some rows have no size entry. The others give once, few or many, or a class for an expanded clone.

cdr3_nt cdr3_aa j_call clone_size d_call v_call
TGTGCCAGCAGCTTAGGTGTTTTCGGGGAGACCCAGTACTTC CASSLGVFGETQYF TRBJ2-5 - - TRBV7-2
TGTGCCAGCAGCTCCCGGGACAGGGCCCCCACTAATGGCTACACCTTC CASSSRDRAPTNGYTF TRBJ1-2 - TRBD1 TRBV11-2
TGTGCCAGCAGCCAAAAAAACAGGGGGAATTCACCCCTCCACTTT CASSQKNRGNSPLHF TRBJ1-6 - TRBD1 TRBV4-2
TGTGCCAGCAGCCGAGTTGATACGCCAGTTGGCTACACCTTC CASSRVDTPVGYTF TRBJ1-2 - - TRBV7-8
TGTGCCAGCAGTTTAGAAACCGGGGAGCTGTTTTTT CASSLETGELFF TRBJ2-2 - - TRBV2
TGTGCCAGCAGTAATACAGGGGGGACTTCACCCCTCCACTTT CASSNTGGTSPLHF TRBJ1-6 - TRBD1 TRBV6-5
TGTGCCTGGGCCCTCGGGACAGGGGACGGCTACACCTTC CAWALGTGDGYTF TRBJ1-2 - TRBD1 TRBV30
TGTGCCAGCAGCTTAGGGGCAGCCACTAGCACAGATACGCAGTATTTT CASSLGAATSTDTQYF TRBJ2-3 - - TRBV11-2
TGTGCCAGCTCACCAAAAGTAGACACTGAAGCTTTCTTT CASSPKVDTEAFF TRBJ1-1 - - TRBV18
TGTGCCATCAGTTTGGGAGCGGGGGGCCAAGAGACCCAGTACTTC CAISLGAGGQETQYF TRBJ2-5 - TRBD2 TRBV10-3
TGCGCCAGCAGCCAGGGACTAGCGGGAGGGCAGATCTCCTACAATGAGCAGTTCTTC CASSQGLAGGQISYNEQFF TRBJ2-1 - TRBD2 TRBV5-1
TGTGCCATCAGTGAAGCAGGGAGGACTTCACCCCTCCACTTT CAISEAGRTSPLHF TRBJ1-6 - - TRBV10-3
TGTGCCAGTAGTATATATGACGGGACAGTGGGCTCTGGGGCCAACGTCCTGACTTTC CASSIYDGTVGSGANVLTF TRBJ2-6 - TRBD1 TRBV19
TGTGCCAGTAGTCAGACAGGGGAGACTGGCTACACCTTC CASSQTGETGYTF TRBJ1-2 - TRBD1 TRBV19
TGTGCCAGCAGCCCCATGGGGGCCGGGGATTGGTTCTTC CASSPMGAGDWFF TRBJ2-7 - - TRBV7-2
TGTGCCAGCATGAGCGAGGTTGAGCAGTTCTTC CASMSEVEQFF TRBJ2-1 - - TRBV2
TGTGCCAGCAGCTTGGCCGAGACAGGGAAAGGCTACACCTTC CASSLAETGKGYTF TRBJ1-2 - TRBD1 TRBV7-9
TGCGCCAGCAGCTTGGCCGTAGGGGCGGACAATGGCTACACCTTC CASSLAVGADNGYTF TRBJ1-2 - - TRBV5-1
TGCGCCAGCCGGGGGGGCCCCTACGAGCAGTACTTC CASRGGPYEQYF TRBJ2-7 - TRBD2 TRBV5-1
TGTGCCAGCAGCCCACAGGGCTATGGCTACACCTTC CASSPQGYGYTF TRBJ1-2 few - TRBV14
TGTGCCAGCAGCCAAGATCCAGGGCTTGGAGCCAAAAACATTCAGTACTTC CASSQDPGLGAKNIQYF TRBJ2-4 - - TRBV3-1/TRBV3-2
TGTGCCAGCAGTTACGAGAGACAAATTAATTCACCCCTCCACTTT CASSYERQINSPLHF TRBJ1-6 - - TRBV6-5
TGCGCCAGCAGCTTGGGCGTGATCTCCTACGAGCAGTACTTC CASSLGVISYEQYF TRBJ2-7 - - TRBV5-1
TGTGCCAGCAGGGGCCGGGACAGGGGAGTTAATGAGCAGTTCTTC CASRGRDRGVNEQFF TRBJ2-1 once TRBD1 TRBV3-1/TRBV3-2
TGTGCCAGCAGGGAGTCCGGGACTAGCCGTCAAACCGGGGAGCTGTTTTTT CASRESGTSRQTGELFF TRBJ2-2 - TRBD2 TRBV3-1/TRBV3-2
TGTGCCAGCAGCTTGGGTTCGGGGGGGCCAGACAATGAGCAGTTCTTC CASSLGSGGPDNEQFF TRBJ2-1 - TRBD2 TRBV5-4